These T cell receptor beta chains were read from a single sample in a study of cytomegalovirus exposure and HLA in healthy donors. Using immunoSEQ multiplex PCR, the repertoire was profiled, and TCRdb retains in-frame clones only, with some absent. The sample's table shows about 130,000 clones. The source material was PBMCs. These receptors were obtained from a man aged 18 to 30 in good health and CMV-seronegative. Both conserved end residues are part of each CDR3. The D gene is left open where the match is weak.

CDR3nt	CDR3aa	d_gene	v_gene	j_gene
TGTGCCTGGAGCCGCGAGAGTCCCCTCCACTTT	CAWSRESPLHF	-	TRBV30	TRBJ1-6
TGTGCCAGCAGTTTATCGGGACTAGCGGGACCAGGATACGAGCAGTACTTC	CASSLSGLAGPGYEQYF	TRBD2	TRBV27	TRBJ2-7
TGTGCCAGCAGCCTACAGGGGGACGGGGAGCTGTTTTTT	CASSLQGDGELFF	TRBD1	TRBV25-1	TRBJ2-2
TGTGCCACCGAAGGCAACGTGCGGGAAAAACTGTTTTTT	CATEGNVREKLFF	-	TRBV15	TRBJ1-4
TGTGCCAGCAGCTTTACAAATAGCAATCAGCCCCAGCATTTT	CASSFTNSNQPQHF	-	TRBV7-2	TRBJ1-5
TGTGCCAGCTCCCTCAACAGGGAAAATGAAGCTTTCTTT	CASSLNRENEAFF	-	TRBV18	TRBJ1-1
TGTGCCAGCAGCTTACCGCAGGGGGTGAACACTGAAGCTTTCTTT	CASSLPQGVNTEAFF	TRBD1	TRBV7-9	TRBJ1-1
TGTGCCAGCAGTTTAACCCCTACGTCTGAGCAGTTCTTC	CASSLTPTSEQFF	-	TRBV27	TRBJ2-1
TGTGCCAGCAGGGGGCTCGATAGCGGAAATGAAGCTTTCTTT	CASRGLDSGNEAFF	-	TRBV25-1	TRBJ1-1
TGTGCCAGCAGCTTAGGGGGCTTGGGGGAAAAACTGTTTTTT	CASSLGGLGEKLFF	-	TRBV7-8	TRBJ1-4
TGTGCCAGCAGCTTATATAGCGGGAGGGCCGTAAATGAGCAGTTCTTC	CASSLYSGRAVNEQFF	TRBD2	TRBV7-6	TRBJ2-1
TGTGCCATCAGCGATGGACAGAACTATGGCTACACCTTC	CAISDGQNYGYTF	-	TRBV10-3	TRBJ1-2
TGCAGCGTTGAACTGGGGCAGGGAACCTACAATGAGCAGTTCTTC	CSVELGQGTYNEQFF	-	TRBV29-1	TRBJ2-1
TGTGCCAGCAGCACGGGACAGTCCCCTCCTTACACCTTC	CASSTGQSPPYTF	-	TRBV21-1	TRBJ1-2
TGTGCCAGCAGCGCAGCTCGGGGACTCAATGGCTACACCTTC	CASSAARGLNGYTF	-	TRBV13	TRBJ1-2
TGCGCCAGCAGCCCCGGACAGGAAGGTATTGACGGCTACACCTTC	CASSPGQEGIDGYTF	TRBD1	TRBV5-1	TRBJ1-2
TGTGCCAGCAGCCCAAGACAATACGGACAGGGGATTTTTATGAACACTGAAGCTTTCTTT	CASSPRQYGQGIFMNTEAFF	TRBD1	TRBV4-2	TRBJ1-1
TGTGCCAGTAGCCAAGGTATCCGACTAGCGGGAGGTCTCTTTGGTACAGATACGCAGTATTTT	CASSQGIRLAGGLFGTDTQYF	TRBD2	TRBV19	TRBJ2-3
TGTGCCAGTAGTATAGACGGTTCAGCAGGTTACGAGCAGTACTTC	CASSIDGSAGYEQYF	-	TRBV19	TRBJ2-7
TGCGCCAGCAGCTTGGGGCAGGGGGCGTCCAGCGAGCAGTACTTC	CASSLGQGASSEQYF	TRBD1	TRBV5-1	TRBJ2-7
TGCGCCAGCAGCTTGGAGGGGAAGGGTAATGAAAAACTGTTTTTT	CASSLEGKGNEKLFF	-	TRBV5-1	TRBJ1-4
TGTGCCAGCAGCCTTTTGACAGGGACAGGGTACGAAAAACTGTTTTTT	CASSLLTGTGYEKLFF	TRBD1	TRBV28	TRBJ1-4
TGTGCCAGCAGCACTCCGGGACAGGGAAGCTCTGGAAACACCATATATTTT	CASSTPGQGSSGNTIYF	TRBD1	TRBV5-4	TRBJ1-3
TGTGCCAGCAGTTACTCAGGGGACAGGGGACTGGCGACGCAGTATTTT	CASSYSGDRGLATQYF	TRBD1	TRBV6-5	TRBJ2-3
TGTGCCAGTAGTATCGTAGGGGAATCTGGCTACACCTTC	CASSIVGESGYTF	-	TRBV19	TRBJ1-2
TGTGCCAGCAGCGTGGGGCTAGACACCGGGGAGCTGTTTTTT	CASSVGLDTGELFF	-	TRBV9	TRBJ2-2
TGTGCCTGGAGTGTGCGGGGGGACTATGGCTACACCTTC	CAWSVRGDYGYTF	-	TRBV30	TRBJ1-2
TGTGCCATTAGCGGGGGGCAAGAGACCCAGTACTTC	CAISGGQETQYF	TRBD2	TRBV10-3	TRBJ2-5
TGTGCCAGCAGCTTGGTGGGCGGGCCCGAGCAGTACTTC	CASSLVGGPEQYF	-	TRBV5-6	TRBJ2-7
TGTGCCATCAGTGAGTCCGGAGGCGGCGGGAGTGGGTACGAGCAGTACTTC	CAISESGGGGSGYEQYF	TRBD2	TRBV10-3	TRBJ2-7
TGTGCCAGCAGCTTAGGGCAGACTAGCGGGGATAATGAGCAGTTCTTC	CASSLGQTSGDNEQFF	TRBD2	TRBV7-9	TRBJ2-1
TGTGCCAGCAGTGATCTCAGTTTAGGGCAGGGGATTTCCTACGAGCAGTACTTC	CASSDLSLGQGISYEQYF	-	TRBV6-1	TRBJ2-7
TGCGCCAGCAGCGGCGAAGGAAGGGGTCAGCCCCAGCATTTT	CASSGEGRGQPQHF	-	TRBV5-1	TRBJ1-5
TGTGCCAGCAGTTATAGAGAGACCCAGTACTTC	CASSYRETQYF	-	TRBV6-5	TRBJ2-5
TGTGCCAGTACCCCCCTTGGAACAGGGAACACCGGGGAGCTGTTTTTT	CASTPLGTGNTGELFF	-	TRBV19	TRBJ2-2
TGTGCCAGCAGCGCTCCGCCCCGAGGCCGGGACAGGGAGGCGGCTTTCTTT	CASSAPPRGRDREAAFF	TRBD1	TRBV9	TRBJ1-1
TGTGCCAGCAGCCTAGCCCCGACAGATACGCAGTATTTT	CASSLAPTDTQYF	-	TRBV7-6	TRBJ2-3
TGTGCCAGCAGCTTTAGGGGGCAGGGGGTTGAAGCTTTCTTT	CASSFRGQGVEAFF	TRBD1	TRBV13	TRBJ1-1
TGTGCCAGCAGTATCACGGGACAGGGGGGCCGAGGCTACACCTTC	CASSITGQGGRGYTF	TRBD1	TRBV6-5	TRBJ1-2
TGCGCCAGCAGCCAAGAAGGAAGGGGAAACGAGCAGTACTTC	CASSQEGRGNEQYF	-	TRBV4-3	TRBJ2-7
TGTGCCAGCAGATGGGGAGTGAACACTGAAGCTTTCTTT	CASRWGVNTEAFF	-	TRBV7-2	TRBJ1-1
TGTGCCAGCAGCCCCGGCGTCGGGGGGGCTTCGACCGGGGAGCTGTTTTTT	CASSPGVGGASTGELFF	TRBD2	TRBV5-8	TRBJ2-2
TGTGCCAGCAGCCCGGATGGCGGGACGAGCTACGAGCAGTACTTC	CASSPDGGTSYEQYF	-	TRBV7-9	TRBJ2-7
TGTGCCAGCAGCAATACAGGGGGCGCCGGCACCGGGGAGCTGTTTTTT	CASSNTGGAGTGELFF	TRBD1	TRBV7-3	TRBJ2-2
TGTGCCAGCAGTCCATCCGGGACAGGGCGTTACGAGCAGTACTTC	CASSPSGTGRYEQYF	TRBD1	TRBV6-5	TRBJ2-7
TGTGCCAGCAGCATCAATATAGCGGGAGAGTCCAATGAGCAGTTCTTC	CASSINIAGESNEQFF	TRBD2	TRBV9	TRBJ2-1
TGTGCCAGCTCACCAGGGACAGTCAGAGAGACCCAGTACTTC	CASSPGTVRETQYF	TRBD1	TRBV18	TRBJ2-5
TGCGCCAGCAGCCTTGGGACAGTGGGAGCTGAAGCTTTCTTT	CASSLGTVGAEAFF	TRBD1	TRBV5-1	TRBJ1-1